Below, 30 T cell receptor beta chains from the same sample are listed, as sequenced in a study of technical replicates of blood from a handful of donors. Repertoires were generated with immunoSEQ multiplex PCR, while TCRdb's copy carries only in-frame clones and drops some. Among 44,000 or so clones listed, about 93% were seen once. Sequencing was done on a sample of PBMCs. The receptors here all came from a human donor in good health. Some clones in this sample may be carry-over from other donors' samples.

The genes are TRBV6-5 and TRBJ1-5, with 9 positions matching TRBD1. CDR3 length equals 15 residues. V lost 4 bases, J lost 4 bases, and 5 bases stayed unmatched. Germline assignment: CDR1 MNHEY and CDR2 SVGAGI. In DNA form, the CDR3 reads TGTGCCAGCAGTTTTACCGGGACAGGGAATCAGCCCCAGCATTTT. It specifies CASSFTGTGNQPQHF.

This CDR3 reads CASSLGLTSGRLDEQFF. The CDR3 DNA reads as TGTGCCAGCAGCTTAGGCTTGACTAGCGGGAGATTGGATGAGCAGTTCTTC. The chain has TRBV7-9 and TRBJ2-1; 12 bases are shared with TRBD2. The CDR3 totals 17 residues. Germline assignment: CDR1 SEHNR and CDR2 FQNEAQ (reference sequence). The trim removed 1 base at V and 8 bases at J, leaving 9 bases unmatched.

This sequence joins TRBV11-3 and TRBJ2-1; D ambiguous. Deletions cut 4 bases from V and 7 bases from J, with 14 bases between. CDR1 is SGHNT and CDR2 is YENEEA in the germline V gene. This CDR3 spans 14 amino acids. CDR3 in DNA: TGTGCCAGCAGCTCCCTCTCGGCGGCGAATGAGCAGTTCTTC. It is translated as CASSSLSAANEQFF.

The J gene is TRBJ1-1, the V gene TRBV6-5; D remains unclear. The ends were cut back, 2 bases at V and 4 bases at J, with 8 bases in the middle. The CDR3 runs to 13 residues. Germline CDR1 is MNHEY and CDR2 is SVGAGI. The CDR3 protein is CASSYTLRTEAFF. The DNA of the CDR3 is TGTGCCAGCAGTTACACTCTTCGCACTGAAGCTTTCTTT.

The genes are TRBV5-4 and TRBJ2-7; 8 nucleotides agree with TRBD2. This CDR3 contains 16 residues. Germline V gene data show CDR1 as SGHNT and CDR2 as YYREEE (reference sequence). Unmatched junction bases numbered 11, after V lost 4 bases and J lost 2 bases. The CDR3 sequence: CASSPARRGATYEQYF. The DNA of the CDR3 is TGTGCCAGCAGCCCGGCACGGCGGGGGGCAACCTACGAGCAGTACTTC. The whole variable domain, remainder taken from reference TRBV5-4 and TRBJ2-7, is ETGVTQSPTHLIKTRGQQVTLRCSSQSGHNTVSWYQQALGQGPQFIFQYYREEENGRGNFPPRFSGLQFPNYSSELNVNALELDDSALYLCASSPARRGATYEQYFGPGTRLTVT.

As DNA, the CDR3 is TGTGCCTGGAGGGGGGGGTTAAACTCTGGAAACACCATATATTTT. Its translation is CAWRGGLNSGNTIYF. The chain recombines TRBV30 with TRBJ1-3; TRBD1 is a possible D gene (5 bases). The germline gives CDR1 GTSNPN, CDR2 SVGIG (reference sequence). CDR3 length equals 15 residues. Trimming removed 3 bases at V and 0 bases at J, with 12 bases between.

The chain links TRBV5-6 to TRBJ2-1, with 14 bases aligning to TRBD2. This CDR3 is built from 16 residues. Germline assignment: CDR1 SGHDT and CDR2 YYEEEE. V was pared by 4 bases and J by 9 bases, with 9 bases of the junction left unmatched. CDR3 protein: CASSKPGTSGGGEQFF. CDR3 nucleotide sequence: TGTGCCAGCAGCAAACCAGGGACTAGCGGGGGCGGTGAGCAGTTCTTC.

The gene calls are TRBV19 and TRBJ2-7; D ambiguous. Germline loops: CDR1 LNHDA, CDR2 SQIVND (reference sequence). With 5 bases removed from V and 5 bases from J, the gap between germline ends came to 19 bases. CDR3 length: 15 amino acids. The CDR3: CASSQAGSGFHEQYF. The CDR3 bases are TGTGCCAGTAGTCAGGCCGGTTCTGGGTTCCACGAGCAGTACTTC.

The chain has TRBV6-5 and TRBJ2-3, with 10 positions matching TRBD1. Germline V CDR1 and CDR2: MNHEY, SVGAGI. With 4 bases clipped from V and 7 bases from J, the junction kept 5 bases outside the gene matches. This CDR3 has 14 amino acids. CDR3 DNA: TGTGCCAGCAGTTTGGGACAGGGGAAAAATACGCAGTATTTT. It yields the protein CASSLGQGKNTQYF.

The chain combines TRBV25-1 with TRBJ2-4; 10 bases align to TRBD1. With 4 bases clipped from V and 5 bases from J, the junction kept 2 bases outside the gene matches. Germline V gene lookup returns CDR1 MGHDK and CDR2 SYGVNS. The CDR3 totals 14 residues. The CDR3 reads CASSGQGAQNIQYF. The CDR3 DNA follows: TGTGCCAGCAGTGGACAGGGGGCACAAAACATTCAGTACTTC.

This clone came up once. The CDR3 sequence: CAGSIAGGRETQYF. The CDR3 nucleotides read TGTGCCGGAAGCATAGCGGGAGGTCGAGAGACCCAGTACTTC. The chain links TRBV2 to TRBJ2-5, with 10 bases identical to TRBD2. The CDR3 runs 14 residues. With V trimmed by 11 bases and J by 4 bases, 10 bases remained unmatched. Germline CDR1 reads SNHLY; CDR2 reads FYNNEI.

The chain joins TRBV29-1 to TRBJ2-5; 11 bases line up with TRBD2. Germline V gene lookup returns CDR1 SQVTM and CDR2 ANQGSEA. The CDR3 spans 14 residues. The V segment lost 5 bases and the J segment 5 bases; nucleotides outside the gene matches: 7. The CDR3 here is CSVTGTSGRETQYF. The CDR3 region has the DNA TGCAGCGTTACCGGGACTAGCGGTAGGGAGACCCAGTACTTC. Full variable domain (outside the CDR3, taken from reference TRBV29-1 and TRBJ2-5): SAVISQKPSRDICQRGTSLTIQCQVDSQVTMMFWYRQQPGQSLTLIATANQGSEATYESGFVIDKFPISRPNLTFSTLTVSNMSPEDSSIYLCSVTGTSGRETQYFGPGTRLLVL.

This clone was recorded only once. This chain connects TRBV30 to TRBJ2-5; 9 positions match TRBD2. The CDR3 is 16 amino acids. Looked up from germline, CDR1 is GTSNPN and CDR2 is SVGIG (reference sequence). V lost 3 bases, J lost 7 bases, and 15 bases stayed unmatched. The CDR3 reads CAWRDARLAGLVTQYF. CDR3 coding DNA: TGTGCCTGGAGGGACGCACGCCTAGCGGGGCTTGTGACCCAGTACTTC.

The table lists this clone with a count of one. The chain employs TRBV20-1 and TRBJ1-1; D is undetermined. The CDR3 spans 11 residues. V was trimmed by 1 base and J by 5 bases, leaving 5 bases between them. The germline CDR1 and CDR2 sequences are DFQATT and SNEGSKA (reference sequence). The CDR3 loop is CSARALTEAFF. CDR3 nucleotide sequence: TGCAGTGCTAGAGCCCTGACTGAAGCTTTCTTT.

The CDR3 DNA follows: TGTGCCAGCAGACTCCACCCGGGAGTTACGAACACCGGGGAGCTGTTTTTT. This translates into CASRLHPGVTNTGELFF. V gene TRBV7-3 combines with J gene TRBJ2-2; tentatively, D is TRBD2 (6 bases). CDR3 length: 17 residues. The V gene's germline CDR1 is SGHTA and CDR2 FQGTGA. Trimming stripped 6 bases from V and 0 bases from J, with 17 bases between.

The J gene is TRBJ2-7, the V gene TRBV4-3, with D maybe TRBD1 (5 bases). Germline CDR1 and CDR2: LGHNA and YSLEER. Trimming took off 1 base at V and 3 bases at J, with 13 bases between the two ends. The length of the CDR3 is 15 residues. The CDR3 DNA is TGCGCCAGCAGCCAAGGTTCAGGGAATTACTACGAGCAGTACTTC. Translating gives CASSQGSGNYYEQYF.

This clone was detected once. The V gene is TRBV7-3, the J gene TRBJ1-4, with TRBD1 matching over 8 bases. The V gene end was trimmed by 6 bases and the J gene end by 8 bases; junction bases not matched to a gene: 5. Germline CDR1 reads SGHTA; CDR2 reads FQGTGA. This CDR3 contains 13 residues. CDR3 nucleotides: TGTGCCAGCAGTAGAGACAGGGGCGAAAAACTGTTTTTT. This encodes CASSRDRGEKLFF.

This clone was recorded only once. This rearrangement joins TRBV11-2 to TRBJ2-7, with D perhaps matching TRBD1 (6 bases). Germline loops: CDR1 SGHAT, CDR2 FQNNGV. This CDR3 comprises 15 residues. V lost 0 bases to trimming and J lost 5 bases, with 14 bases between them. The CDR3 region is CASSLDQGRMHEQYF. In DNA form, the CDR3 reads TGTGCCAGCAGCTTAGACCAGGGGCGAATGCACGAGCAGTACTTC.

This sequence joins TRBV10-3 and TRBJ1-1; D gene uncertain. Germline CDR1 reads ENHRY; CDR2 reads SYGVKD. This CDR3 spans 13 amino acids. V lost 3 bases and J lost 6, with 11 bases in between. CDR3 coding DNA: TGTGCCATCAGTGATTCAATACAGCCTGAAGCTTTCTTT. Residues: CAISDSIQPEAFF.

The chain couples TRBV7-8 to TRBJ2-7; 10 bases agree with TRBD1. The junction had 10 bases not matched to a gene; V was cut back by 2 bases and J by 6 bases. In germline, CDR1 is SGHVS, CDR2 FQNEAQ. This CDR3 region has 16 residues. The CDR3 region is CASSLTAGTGAREQYF. As DNA, the CDR3 is TGTGCCAGCAGCTTAACTGCCGGGACAGGGGCCCGCGAGCAGTACTTC.

V usage is TRBV7-9 and J usage is TRBJ2-3; the match to TRBD1 covers 7 bases. Germline V lookup: CDR1 SEHNR, CDR2 FQNEAQ (reference sequence). J lost 0 bases, V lost 5 bases, and 14 bases had no gene match. This CDR3 is 18 amino acids long. The CDR3 spells CASSTPRNRGLSTDTQYF. The CDR3 coding sequence is TGTGCCAGCAGCACCCCCCGGAACAGGGGATTGAGCACAGATACGCAGTATTTT. Supplemented by reference TRBV7-9 and TRBJ2-3, the full variable domain reads DTGVSQNPRHKITKRGQNVTFRCDPISEHNRLYWYRQTLGQGPEFLTYFQNEAQLEKSRLLSDRFSAERPKGSFSTLEIQRTEQGDSAMYLCASSTPRNRGLSTDTQYFGPGTRLTVL.

This clone is a singleton in its sample. The chain's CDR3 is CAGGTGRMWTQYF. The CDR3 region has the DNA TGTGCCGGGGGGACGGGAAGGATGTGGACCCAGTACTTC. The chain combines TRBV6-1 with TRBJ2-5; a weak D match, TRBD2 (6 bases). The V gene's germline CDR1 is MNHNS and CDR2 SASEGT. The CDR3 runs 13 residues. Trimming took 11 bases from V and 7 from J, leaving 20 bases between them.

The chain employs TRBV29-1 and TRBJ2-1; 10 positions agree with TRBD2. The CDR3 extends over 17 amino acids. J was trimmed by 4 bases and V by 3 bases; bases with no gene match: 12. The germline gives CDR1 SQVTM, CDR2 ANQGSEA. CDR3: CSVDPPALAGEYNEQFF. The DNA of the CDR3 is TGCAGCGTTGACCCCCCGGCGCTAGCGGGGGAATACAATGAGCAGTTCTTC.

The chain is built from TRBV6-5 and TRBJ2-7, with a tentative D call TRBD1 (6 bases). Trimming removed 5 bases at V and 5 bases at J, with 19 bases between. CDR3 length equals 15 residues. Germline V CDR1 and CDR2: MNHEY, SVGAGI. This chain's CDR3 is CASSTPIRGSHEQYF. CDR3 coding DNA: TGTGCCAGCAGTACCCCCATCAGGGGTAGCCACGAGCAGTACTTC.

This chain joins TRBV19 and TRBJ1-2; 8 positions agree with TRBD1. The CDR3 has 16 amino acids. V was clipped by 2 bases and J by 4 bases; unmatched bases: 9. CDR1 and CDR2 from the germline V gene are LNHDA and SQIVND (reference sequence). As DNA, the CDR3 is TGTGCCAGTAGTATAAGAAACAGGGGGACCACCTATGGCTACACCTTC. It translates to CASSIRNRGTTYGYTF.

This chain links TRBV7-3 with TRBJ2-1, with 11 bases aligning to TRBD2. Germline V gene data show CDR1 as SGHTA and CDR2 as FQGTGA. The CDR3 extends over 15 amino acids. The V segment lost 2 bases and the J segment 10 bases; nucleotides outside the gene matches: 7. CDR3 bases: TGTGCCAGCAGCTTACAACTAGCGGGGGTGGGGGAGCAGTTCTTC. Translating gives CASSLQLAGVGEQFF.

This chain uses TRBV6-5 with TRBJ2-5, with no clear D. The CDR3 is made up of 14 amino acids. Germline V CDR1 and CDR2: MNHEY, SVGAGI. Trimming took 0 bases from V and 2 from J, leaving 7 bases between them. The CDR3 DNA is TGTGCCAGCAGTTACTCGGGCTTACAAGAGACCCAGTACTTC. It codes for CASSYSGLQETQYF.

A single count supports this clone. V usage is TRBV7-3 and J usage is TRBJ2-7; D is unclear. V was shortened by 5 bases and J by 1 base, with 12 bases between the two germline ends. Germline V gene sequence: CDR1 SGHTA, CDR2 FQGTGA. This CDR3 is built from 14 residues. CDR3 residues: CASSEPLVSYEQYF. CDR3 DNA sequence: TGTGCCAGCAGCGAACCCCTAGTATCCTACGAGCAGTACTTC.

The chain couples TRBV11-3 to TRBJ2-1, with 9 bases identical to TRBD2. The CDR3 is 14 amino acids. Unmatched junction bases numbered 4, after V lost 2 bases and J lost 8 bases. Looked up from germline, CDR1 is SGHNT and CDR2 is YENEEA. The CDR3 loop is CASSLSGRSHEQFF. In DNA form, the CDR3 reads TGTGCCAGCAGCTTAAGCGGGAGGAGCCATGAGCAGTTCTTC.

The rearrangement links TRBV7-9 to TRBJ2-7; a weak D match, TRBD1 (5 bases). Trimming removed 6 bases from V and 4 bases from J, with 19 bases in between. CDR3 size: 15 residues. Germline V gene data show CDR1 as SEHNR and CDR2 as FQNEAQ (reference sequence). CDR3 coding DNA: TGTGCCAGCAGTCTGGCGAGTGGGGCAGGGTACGAGCAGTACTTC. Its protein is CASSLASGAGYEQYF.